One T cell receptor (beta chain) is described in this entry. The antigen is not known. PCR employed 60 Vbeta and 13 Jbeta primers. Measured with immunoSEQ multiplex PCR; TCRdb has only the in-frame clones, and not every one. The profile covers nearly 110,000 clones, with over 60% appearing a single time and around 5.8% taken by the ten largest. The data originate from a study of cytomegalovirus exposure and HLA in healthy donors. Background on the study: Earlier, 110 million or so unique TCR beta sequences were recovered from roughly 180 million T cells by an analysis. The study's early data release held about 85 million unique TCRs from HLA-typed donors.

Whole-study findings and limits: Specific recognition of CMV antigens was confirmed in vitro for a few chains (all CMV-associated).

CDR1 and CDR2 (germline): SGDLS, YYNGEE. Trimming removed 3 bases at V and 4 bases at J, with 14 bases between. The CDR3 has 15 residues. Sequences were obtained from PBMCs. The clonotype comes from a woman between 50 and 59 years old in good health and CMV-seropositive. The chain has TRBV9 and TRBJ1-5; possibly TRBD1 for D (5 bases). The DNA of the CDR3 is TGTGCCAGCAGCGATCAACCGGGACTAAATCAGCCCCAGCATTTT. Translating gives CASSDQPGLNQPQHF. Looking up the rest from reference TRBV9 and TRBJ1-5 gives the full variable domain: DSGVTQTPKHLITATGQRVTLRCSPRSGDLSVYWYQQSLDQGLQFLIQYYNGEERAKGNILERFSAQQFPDLHSELNLSSLELGDSALYFCASSDQPGLNQPQHFGDGTRLSIL.